This TCR beta chain was identified during a study of CD8 T cells in Susac syndrome (dated 2019 in TCRdb). As for the study more broadly: Repertoire sequencing was used to test whether CD8+ T cell activation and differentiation in Susac syndrome was antigen driven. The research as a whole found: The number of individuals in the TCR sequencing and HLA analysis was acknowledged as relatively small.

RNA was extracted with the RNeasy kit and roughly 0.5 to 1 ug was reverse transcribed using random hexamers. The immunoSEQ multiplex PCR assay, which covers 54 Vbeta and 13 Jbeta segments, was used to amplify TCR beta CDR3 regions. PCR amplification bias was corrected using a synthetic template baseline for primer optimization and computational correction. Under the source paper's analysis protocol: Reads were annotated to V, D and J genes per IMGT and analyzed with immunoSEQ Analyzer, keeping only productive sequences. Clonality was computed as one minus Shannon entropy normalized by log2 of the number of productive unique sequences. For each patient and control, public and private clones were evaluated within the 100 most prevalent clones. Clones were defined as Susac-specific when absent from the healthy and MS cohorts, from 1052 published viral clones and from other ImmuneACCESS disease sequences. In-frame beta chains were kept once TCRdb had trimmed the public reads at Q25 with fastp and called clones with MiXCR. When rows share a CDR3 protein, they turn into one entry using the most common DNA and genes. TCRdb assigned the V and J calls; the authors' analysis was not used. The sample data list around 140,000 distinct CDR3 sequences, and less than 95% of these were observed just once. The ten biggest clones cover under 0.095% of the sample.

Peripheral blood CD8+ and CD4+ T cells from healthy donors, Susac syndrome patients and multiple sclerosis patients were profiled using high-throughput TCR beta sequencing. Healthy donors were age- and sex-matched controls. Bulk CD8+ and CD4+ T cells were purified magnetically by negative isolation, whereas CD8+ TEMRA cells were enriched by FACS. Blood was drawn into EDTA tubes, processed within 24 hours, and PBMCs were isolated by density gradient centrifugation. PBMCs intended for TCR sequencing were cryopreserved in liquid nitrogen and thawed later in a water bath at 37 degrees C. The sorted or isolated CD4+, CD8+ and CD8+ TEMRA cells reached a purity of at least 90%. Notes on this clonotype: Its antigen is not yet known. Per-nucleotide qualities are absent, and no much larger clonotype sits a single base away.

This TCR was recovered from a human donor in good health. Sequencing was performed on CD4+ T cells from PBMCs.

The CDR3 corresponds to CAWTGLAIAGELFF. The DNA is TGTGCCTGGACGGGACTAGCGATAGCCGGGGAGCTGTTTTTT. The rearranged segments are TRBV30 and TRBJ2-2; 10 junctional bases match TRBD2. From cysteine to phenylalanine, the CDR3 is 14 amino acids long. Only the CDR3 DNA stays, 42 bases, in frame from base 1. V lost 4 bases and J lost 6 bases, and the count of bases not matched to a germline gene is 5. Based on the germline V gene (reference sequence), the CDR1 and CDR2 sequences are GTSNPN and SVGIG.